Below are 8 T cell receptor beta chains sequenced from a single sample in a study of blood T cell repertoires in COVID-19. Profiled with immunoSEQ multiplex PCR; TCRdb holds only in-frame clones, not every one. The sample has roughly 99,000 clones, around four fifths seen once. The source material was peripheral blood. The receptors were sampled from a man in his 70s with acute or convalescent COVID-19.

The rearrangement joins TRBV19 to TRBJ1-2, with 8 bases aligning to TRBD1. The CDR3 covers 15 residues. The germline V gene encodes CDR1 LNHDA and CDR2 SQIVND (reference sequence). V shed 3 bases, J shed 2 bases, and the junction held 5 bases outside the gene matches. CDR3 sequence (DNA): TGTGCCAGTAGTATGCAGGACAGGGCCAACTATGGCTACACCTTC. Translated: CASSMQDRANYGYTF.

J is TRBJ2-2 and V is TRBV7-3, with D perhaps TRBD2 (5 bases). V shed 5 bases and J shed 4 bases, with 11 bases lying between them. Germline CDR1 SGHTA, CDR2 FQGTGA. The CDR3 spans 14 residues. The CDR3 DNA is TGTGCCAGCAGCACCGGGGTGATCACCGGGGAGCTGTTTTTT. It encodes CASSTGVITGELFF. Complete variable domain (other parts from reference TRBV7-3 and TRBJ2-2): GAGVSQTPSNKVTEKGKYVELRCDPISGHTALYWYRQSLGQGPEFLIYFQGTGAADDSGLPNDRFFAVRPEGSVSTLKIQRTERGDSAVYLCASSTGVITGELFFGEGSRLTVL.

The chain couples TRBV2 to TRBJ1-6, with D unclear. The CDR3 consists of 13 residues. V shed 8 bases and J shed 4 bases, with 9 bases lying between them. Per germline, CDR1 SNHLY and CDR2 FYNNEI. This chain's CDR3 is CASRQTYNSPLHF. Written as DNA, the CDR3 is TGTGCCAGCCGCCAGACTTATAATTCACCCCTCCACTTT.

This chain connects TRBV19 to TRBJ2-7, with 12 bases fitting TRBD2. V was pared by 4 bases and J by 0 bases, with 4 bases of the junction left unmatched. In germline, CDR1 is LNHDA, CDR2 SQIVND (reference sequence). The CDR3 covers 16 residues. The CDR3 is CASSKTSGGDSYEQYF. The CDR3 DNA is TGTGCCAGTAGTAAGACTAGCGGGGGAGACTCCTACGAGCAGTACTTC.

This sequence joins TRBV12-3 or TRBV12-4 and TRBJ2-7, with 9 positions matching TRBD1. The CDR3 has 13 residues. V shed 6 bases, J shed 6 bases, and the junction held 6 bases outside the gene matches. The CDR3 bases are TGTGCCAGCAGACGGACAGGGGTGGGCGAGCAGTACTTC. Protein sequence: CASRRTGVGEQYF.

This clone was detected only a few times. The V and J genes are TRBV5-4 and TRBJ2-1; TRBD2 aligns across 12 bases. There are 19 residues in the CDR3. From germline, CDR1 is SGHNT and CDR2 YYREEE (reference sequence). With V trimmed by 3 bases and J by 7 bases, 17 bases remained unmatched. CDR3 sequence: CASSSARASGGAGGNEQFF. Written as DNA, the CDR3 is TGTGCCAGCAGCTCAGCACGGGCTAGCGGGGGGGCCGGCGGGAATGAGCAGTTCTTC.

The chain employs TRBV27 and TRBJ2-1, with TRBD2 matching over 12 bases. Germline lookup yields CDR1 MNHEY and CDR2 SMNVEV (reference sequence). V trimming: 4 bases; J trimming: 7 bases; junction bases outside the gene matches: 8. The CDR3 length is 16 residues. The CDR3 protein is CASSSASGGARNEQFF. The CDR3 nucleotides read TGTGCCAGCAGTTCCGCTAGCGGGGGGGCCAGGAATGAGCAGTTCTTC.

Notes on this clone: A junction boundary mismatches the germline segment, possibly from a read error. The rearrangement links TRBV7-7 to TRBJ1-2; D unclear. This CDR3 has 16 amino acids. The germline V gene has CDR1 SSHAT and CDR2 FNYEAQ (reference sequence). The CDR3 is CASSPGSSVEGSGYTF. CDR3 bases: TGTGCTAGCAGCCCGGGGTCCAGCGTTGAGGGTTCTGGCTACACCTTC. Combining the CDR3 with reference TRBV7-7 and TRBJ1-2 gives the whole variable domain GAGVSQSPRYKVTKRGQDVTLRCDPISSHATLYWYQQALGQGPEFLTYFNYEAQPDKSGLPSDRFSAERPEGSISTLTIQRTEQRDSAMYRCASSPGSSVEGSGYTFGSGTRLTVV.